This TCR beta chain derives from a study of cytomegalovirus exposure and HLA in healthy donors. Findings and limits, study-wide: Sequencing depth across donors, presence/absence analyses assumed, was roughly uniform. CMV serostatus was the only immune exposure information that was available. Previous analysis showed most TCR beta V segments were productive about 87% or about 30% of the time.

V trimming: 6 bases; J trimming: 1 base; junction bases outside the gene matches: 15. The germline CDR1 and CDR2 sequences are SNHLY and FYNNEI. The CDR3 spans 19 residues. Use of 60 Vbeta and 13 Jbeta primers characterized the PCR. TCRdb's table, derived via immunoSEQ multiplex PCR, lists solely in-frame clones and lacks some. The table lists some 110,000 clones, over 55% of them singletons. As regards this clone: Its cognate antigen is unknown.

V usage is TRBV2 and J usage is TRBJ2-2; TRBD1 agrees at 9 bases. The sequencing sample was made of PBMCs. The sequence derives from a female donor in good health and CMV-seronegative. Here the CDR3 reads CASRPGTGTLRENTGELFF. CDR3 nucleotide sequence: TGTGCCAGCAGGCCCGGGACAGGGACTTTGCGCGAGAACACCGGGGAGCTGTTTTTT.